Described below is a single TCR beta chain sequence and its context. J lost 6 bases, V lost 7 bases, and 3 bases had no gene match. Per germline, CDR1 MNHEY and CDR2 SVGAGI. The CDR3 has 12 amino acids. Measured with immunoSEQ multiplex PCR; TCRdb has only the in-frame clones, and not every one. The data contain about 25,000 clones, about four fifths of them singletons. The sample comes from a study of blood T cell repertoires in COVID-19. The V and J genes are TRBV6-5 and TRBJ2-3; 8 bases align to TRBD2. Sequencing was performed on peripheral blood. The sequence came from a man aged 65 to 79 with acute or convalescent COVID-19. The CDR3 bases are TGTGCCAGCACACTAGCGGCGGATACGCAGTATTTT. Translated, it gives CASTLAADTQYF.